One T cell receptor (beta chain) is described in this entry. Its antigen is currently unknown. This record belongs to a study of OX40 agonist ivuxolimab in advanced cancers. For the study at large: It was ivuxolimab, an agonistic anti-OX40 (CD134) antibody, that patients were treated with. Antecedent anti-PD-1, anti-PD-L1 or anti-CTLA-4 therapy was permissible, with roughly 36% having received some. Patients enrolled in dose escalation were diagnosed with hepatocellular carcinoma, melanoma, renal cell or head and neck cancer. Regarding the study as a whole: The study observed clonal expansion of CD4+ and CD8+ blood T cells by week 6 at 0.1 to 3.0 mg/kg.

Assay used: immunoSEQ multiplex PCR; TCRdb lists only in-frame clones, some missing. The table includes roughly 11,000 clones, 60% to 85% detected once. Sequencing used CD4+ or CD8+ T cells sorted from blood, obtained in a trial of the OX40 agonist ivuxolimab. This receptor was identified in an adult with an advanced solid tumor such as melanoma, head and neck, liver or kidney cancer.

DNA of the CDR3: TGTGCCAGCAGTTCTATTCTAGCGGGAGGAAATACGCAGTATTTT. Translated, it gives CASSSILAGGNTQYF. The V and J genes are TRBV27 and TRBJ2-3; 11 nucleotides line up with TRBD2. CDR1 and CDR2 (germline): MNHEY, SMNVEV (reference sequence). With V trimmed by 4 bases and J by 7 bases, 7 bases remained unmatched. The length of the CDR3 is 15 residues.